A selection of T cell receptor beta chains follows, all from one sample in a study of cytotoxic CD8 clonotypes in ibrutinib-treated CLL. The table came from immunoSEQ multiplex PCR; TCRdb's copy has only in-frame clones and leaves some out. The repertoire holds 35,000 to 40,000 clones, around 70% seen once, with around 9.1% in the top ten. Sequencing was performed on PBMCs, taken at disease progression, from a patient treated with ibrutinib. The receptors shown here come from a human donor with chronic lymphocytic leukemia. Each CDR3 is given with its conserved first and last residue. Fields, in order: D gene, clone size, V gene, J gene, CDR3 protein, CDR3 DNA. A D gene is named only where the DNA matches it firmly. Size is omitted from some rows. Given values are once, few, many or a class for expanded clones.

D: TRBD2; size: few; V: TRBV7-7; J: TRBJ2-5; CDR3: CASSSGGRETQYF; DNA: TGTGCTAGCAGCAGCGGGGGACGGGAGACCCAGTACTTC
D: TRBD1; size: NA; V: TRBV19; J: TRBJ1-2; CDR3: CASSRPRGNAVGYTF; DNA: TGTGCCAGTAGCCGCCCCAGGGGGAATGCGGTTGGCTACACCTTC
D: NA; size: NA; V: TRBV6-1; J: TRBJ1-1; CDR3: CASSDGTGYTEAFF; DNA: TGTGCCAGCAGTGACGGAACAGGGTACACTGAAGCTTTCTTT
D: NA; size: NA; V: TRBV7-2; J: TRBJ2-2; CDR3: CASSRSGTLGELFF; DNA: TGTGCCAGCAGCCGGAGTGGAACCCTCGGGGAGCTGTTTTTT
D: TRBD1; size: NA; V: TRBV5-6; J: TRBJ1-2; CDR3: CASSSTGTGEGYGYTF; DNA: TGTGCCAGCAGCTCTACCGGGACAGGCGAGGGTTATGGCTACACCTTC
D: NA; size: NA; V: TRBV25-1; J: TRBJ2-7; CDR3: CASSLNGYEQYF; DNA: TGTGCCAGCAGTCTGAACGGGTACGAGCAGTACTTC
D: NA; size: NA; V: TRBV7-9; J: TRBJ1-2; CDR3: CASSSLGRKQGYGYTF; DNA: TGTGCCAGCAGCTCCCTCGGACGAAAACAGGGCTATGGCTACACCTTC
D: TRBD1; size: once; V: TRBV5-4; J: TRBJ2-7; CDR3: CASSGGQAYEQYF; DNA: TGTGCCAGCAGCGGGGGACAGGCGTACGAGCAGTACTTC
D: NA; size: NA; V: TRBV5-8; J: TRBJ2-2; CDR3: CASSLKWGSSTGELFF; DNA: TGTGCCAGCAGCCTGAAGTGGGGGTCGAGCACCGGGGAGCTGTTTTTT
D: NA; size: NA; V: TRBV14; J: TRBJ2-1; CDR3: CASSSGGLHNEQFF; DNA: TGTGCCAGCAGCTCCGGCGGGTTACACAATGAGCAGTTCTTC
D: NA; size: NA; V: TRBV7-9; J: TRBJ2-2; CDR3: CASSLEWRPGELFF; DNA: TGTGCCAGCAGCTTAGAGTGGCGACCCGGGGAGCTGTTTTTT
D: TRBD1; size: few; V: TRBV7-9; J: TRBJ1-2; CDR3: CASSLGGRGHRGGGYTF; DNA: TGTGCCAGCAGCTTAGGGGGTCGGGGACACAGGGGAGGAGGCTACACCTTC
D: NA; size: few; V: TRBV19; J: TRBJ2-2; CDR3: CASSIQAGELFF; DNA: TGTGCCAGTAGTATACAGGCTGGGGAGCTGTTTTTT
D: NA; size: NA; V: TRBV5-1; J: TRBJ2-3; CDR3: CASSLEGRPSTDTQYF; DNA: TGCGCCAGCAGCTTGGAGGGAAGGCCTAGCACAGATACGCAGTATTTT
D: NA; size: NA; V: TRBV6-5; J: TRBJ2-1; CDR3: CASSPRLPGLGEQFF; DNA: TGTGCCAGCAGTCCCCGACTCCCCGGTCTAGGGGAGCAGTTCTTC
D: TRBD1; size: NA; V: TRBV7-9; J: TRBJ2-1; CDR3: CASSPSFRGPRINEQFF; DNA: TGTGCCAGCAGCCCGTCATTCAGGGGGCCTCGCATCAATGAGCAGTTCTTC
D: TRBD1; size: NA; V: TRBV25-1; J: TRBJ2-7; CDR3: CASRRTGAYEQYF; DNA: TGTGCCAGCAGGAGGACAGGGGCCTACGAACAGTACTTC
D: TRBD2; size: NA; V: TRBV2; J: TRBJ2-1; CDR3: CASSKQLADSYNEQFF; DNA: TGTGCCAGCAGCAAACAACTAGCGGATTCCTACAATGAGCAGTTCTTC
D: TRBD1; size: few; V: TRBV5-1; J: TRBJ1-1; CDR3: CASSPTSFPGQINTEAFF; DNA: TGCGCCAGCAGCCCGACTAGCTTTCCGGGACAGATAAACACTGAAGCTTTCTTT
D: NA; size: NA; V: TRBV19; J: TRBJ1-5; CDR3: CASSIGRVRFNQPQHF; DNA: TGTGCCAGTAGTATAGGCAGGGTGCGGTTCAATCAGCCCCAGCATTTT
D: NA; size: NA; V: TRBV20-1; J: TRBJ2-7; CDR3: CSASKDEQYF; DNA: TGCAGTGCTAGCAAGGACGAGCAGTACTTC
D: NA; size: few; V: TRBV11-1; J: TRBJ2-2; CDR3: CASQSKAGELFF; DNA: TGTGCCAGCCAGAGTAAGGCCGGGGAGCTGTTTTTT
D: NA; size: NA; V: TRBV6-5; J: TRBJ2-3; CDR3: CASTPGRASTDTQYF; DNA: TGTGCCAGCACACCTGGCAGGGCTAGCACAGATACGCAGTATTTT
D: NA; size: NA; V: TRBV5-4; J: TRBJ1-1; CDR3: CASSLLGGLPVTTEAFF; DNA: TGTGCCAGCAGCTTGTTGGGGGGGCTTCCCGTGACCACTGAAGCTTTCTTT
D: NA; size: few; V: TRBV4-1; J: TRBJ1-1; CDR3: CASSQARDGADTEAFF; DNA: TGCGCCAGCAGCCAAGCTCGAGACGGGGCGGACACTGAAGCTTTCTTT
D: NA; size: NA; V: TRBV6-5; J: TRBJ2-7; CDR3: CASSYSSAYEQYF; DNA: TGTGCCAGCAGTTACTCCTCGGCCTACGAGCAGTACTTC
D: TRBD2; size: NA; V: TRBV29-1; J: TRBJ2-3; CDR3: CSVEGGSTDTQYF; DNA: TGCAGCGTTGAGGGCGGGAGTACAGATACGCAGTATTTT
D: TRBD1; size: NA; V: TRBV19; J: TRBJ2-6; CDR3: CASSTVPGQGASGANVLTF; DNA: TGTGCCAGTAGTACCGTCCCGGGACAGGGGGCCTCTGGGGCCAACGTCCTGACTTTC
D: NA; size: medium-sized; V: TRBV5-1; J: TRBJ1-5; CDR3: CASSLGYGAYSNQPQHF; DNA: TGCGCCAGCAGCTTGGGGTACGGGGCCTATAGCAATCAGCCCCAGCATTTT
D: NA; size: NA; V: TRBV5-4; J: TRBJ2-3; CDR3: CASSPQFTDTQYF; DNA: TGTGCCAGCAGTCCCCAATTCACAGATACGCAGTATTTT
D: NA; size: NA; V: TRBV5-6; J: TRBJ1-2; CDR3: CASSLGQPLNYGYTF; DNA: TGTGCCAGCAGCTTGGGACAGCCCCTAAACTATGGCTACACCTTC
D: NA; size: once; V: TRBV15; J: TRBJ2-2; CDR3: CATSLEGDTGELFF; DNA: TGTGCCACCTCGTTGGAGGGGGACACCGGGGAGCTGTTTTTT
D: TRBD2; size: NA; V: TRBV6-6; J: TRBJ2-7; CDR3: CASSGRAYEQYF; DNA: TGTGCCAGCAGCGGGAGGGCCTACGAGCAGTACTTC
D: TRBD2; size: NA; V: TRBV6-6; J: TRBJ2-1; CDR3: CASKGGSGNEQFF; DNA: TGTGCCAGCAAGGGCGGGAGTGGTAATGAGCAGTTCTTC
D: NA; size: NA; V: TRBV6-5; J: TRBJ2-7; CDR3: CASSYSVAPSYEQYF; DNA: TGTGCCAGCAGTTACTCTGTGGCTCCCAGCTACGAGCAGTACTTC
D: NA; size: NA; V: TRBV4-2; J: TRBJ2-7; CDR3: CASSQDSSYEQYF; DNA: TGTGCCAGCAGCCAGGACAGCTCCTACGAGCAGTACTTC
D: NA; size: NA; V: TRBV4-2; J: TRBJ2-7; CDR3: CASSQVRGWAYEQYF; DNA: TGTGCCAGCAGCCAAGTCAGGGGCTGGGCCTACGAGCAGTACTTC
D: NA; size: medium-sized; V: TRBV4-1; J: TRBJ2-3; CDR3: CASSPQQDTGWSTDTQYF; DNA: TGCGCCAGCAGCCCCCAACAAGACACTGGTTGGAGCACAGATACGCAGTATTTT
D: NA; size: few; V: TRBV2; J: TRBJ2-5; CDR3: CASSDPGQGETQYF; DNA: TGTGCCAGCAGTGACCCCGGCCAGGGAGAGACCCAGTACTTC
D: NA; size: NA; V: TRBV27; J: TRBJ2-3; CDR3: CATGGGGYTDTQYF; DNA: TGTGCCACCGGTGGGGGCGGCTACACAGATACGCAGTATTTT
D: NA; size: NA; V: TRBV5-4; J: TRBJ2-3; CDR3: CASSLDWGYSDTQYF; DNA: TGTGCCAGCAGCTTGGATTGGGGTTACTCAGATACGCAGTATTTT